This T cell receptor (beta chain) stems from a study of early T cells in non-severe SARS-CoV-2 infection. Study-wide context: Chains stayed unpaired after sequencing of bulk RNA from unsorted whole blood.

TCRdb passed the 5' RACE reads through MiXCR, listing each CDR3 protein once. The sample holds 20,000 to 30,000 distinct CDR3 sequences, 5.5% to 7% seen once. Germline values: CDR1 MNHNS, CDR2 SASEGT. V lost 2 bases to trimming and J lost 1 base, with 9 bases between them. There are 16 residues in the CDR3. This clonotype was observed at least ten times. The chain uses TRBV6-1 and TRBJ2-6; D call uncertain. The source material was whole blood. This TCR derives from an adult who was a healthcare worker with PCR-confirmed SARS-CoV-2 infection or an uninfected control (not recorded which). The CDR3 reads CASSEFVKSGANVLTF. CDR3 DNA sequence: TGTGCCAGCAGTGAATTTGTAAAGTCTGGGGCCAACGTCCTGACTTTC.